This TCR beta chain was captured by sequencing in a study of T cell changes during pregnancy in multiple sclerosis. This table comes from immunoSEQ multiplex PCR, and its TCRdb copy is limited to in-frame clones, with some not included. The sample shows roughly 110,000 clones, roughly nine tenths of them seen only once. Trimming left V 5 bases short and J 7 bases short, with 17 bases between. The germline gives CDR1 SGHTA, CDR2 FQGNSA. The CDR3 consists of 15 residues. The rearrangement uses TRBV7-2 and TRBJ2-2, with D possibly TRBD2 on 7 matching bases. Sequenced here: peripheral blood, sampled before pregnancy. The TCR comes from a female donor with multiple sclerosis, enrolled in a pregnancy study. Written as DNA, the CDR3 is TGTGCCAGCAGCCCCGCGGGGGCGTCAGGCGGGGAGCTGTTTTTT. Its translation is CASSPAGASGGELFF.